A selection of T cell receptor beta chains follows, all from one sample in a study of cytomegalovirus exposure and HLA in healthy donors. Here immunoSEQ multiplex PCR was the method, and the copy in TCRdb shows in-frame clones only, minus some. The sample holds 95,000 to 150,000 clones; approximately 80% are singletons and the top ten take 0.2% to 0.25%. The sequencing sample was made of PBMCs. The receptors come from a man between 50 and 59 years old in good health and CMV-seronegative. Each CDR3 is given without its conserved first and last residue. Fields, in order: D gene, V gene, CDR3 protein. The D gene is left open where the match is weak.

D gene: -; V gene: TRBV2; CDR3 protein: ASGGGADYGYT
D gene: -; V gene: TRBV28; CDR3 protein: AITAGQVAGDTQY
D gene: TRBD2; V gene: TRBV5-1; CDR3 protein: ASSYGTSGNNEQF
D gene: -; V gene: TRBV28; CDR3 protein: ASSRPTGWDYGYT
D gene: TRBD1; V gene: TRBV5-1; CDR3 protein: ASSLDGTGGYDEQF
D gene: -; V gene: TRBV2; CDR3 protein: ASRDLSSYEQY
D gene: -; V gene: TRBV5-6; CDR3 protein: ASSLVGGGPLH
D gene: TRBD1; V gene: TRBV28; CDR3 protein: ASSARQGGGEKLF
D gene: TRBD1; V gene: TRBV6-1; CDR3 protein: ASTPGTAFQETQY
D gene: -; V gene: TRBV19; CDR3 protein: ASSIEGRGYT